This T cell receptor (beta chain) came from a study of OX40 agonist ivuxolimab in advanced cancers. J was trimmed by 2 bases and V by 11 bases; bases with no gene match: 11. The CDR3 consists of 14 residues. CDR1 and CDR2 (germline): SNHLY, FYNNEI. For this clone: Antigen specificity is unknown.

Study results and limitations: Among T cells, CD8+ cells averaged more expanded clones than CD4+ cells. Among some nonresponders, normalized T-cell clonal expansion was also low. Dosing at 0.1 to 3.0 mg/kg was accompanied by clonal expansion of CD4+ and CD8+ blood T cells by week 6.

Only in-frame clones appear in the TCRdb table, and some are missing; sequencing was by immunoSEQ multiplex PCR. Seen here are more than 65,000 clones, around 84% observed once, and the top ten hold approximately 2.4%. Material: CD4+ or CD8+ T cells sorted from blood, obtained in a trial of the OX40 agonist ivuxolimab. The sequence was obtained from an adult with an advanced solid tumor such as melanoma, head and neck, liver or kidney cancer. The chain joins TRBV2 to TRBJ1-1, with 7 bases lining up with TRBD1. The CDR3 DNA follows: TGTGCCGCACTGATGCGGACAGGTAACACTGAAGCTTTCTTT. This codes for CAALMRTGNTEAFF. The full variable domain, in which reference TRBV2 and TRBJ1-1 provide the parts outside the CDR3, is EPEVTQTPSHQVTQMGQEVILRCVPISNHLYFYWYRQILGQKVEFLVSFYNNEISEKSEIFDDQFSVERPDGSNFTLKIRSTKLEDSAMYFCAALMRTGNTEAFFGQGTRLTVV.